These T cell receptor beta chains were read from a single sample in a study of CD8 T cells in Susac syndrome. TCRdb called the immunoSEQ multiplex PCR reads again in MiXCR, with one record for every CDR3 protein. Of about 180,000 distinct CDR3 sequences in the sample, approximately 94% were seen once. The sample taken for sequencing was CD4+ T cells from PBMCs. The receptors derive from a human donor with multiple sclerosis. CDR3s include the opening cysteine and the closing phenylalanine or tryptophan. A D gene is named only where the DNA matches it firmly. Only some rows state a clone size, as once, few, many or a class for expanded clones.

J: TRBJ2-3; D: -; size: -; V: TRBV24-1; CDR3: CATSDLPWDTQYF; DNA: TGTGCCACCAGTGATTTGCCCTGGGATACGCAGTATTTT
J: TRBJ2-7; D: -; size: -; V: TRBV9; CDR3: CASSVATGDNYEQYF; DNA: TGTGCCAGCAGCGTAGCTACTGGGGACAACTACGAGCAGTACTTC
J: TRBJ2-1; D: -; size: -; V: TRBV29-1; CDR3: CSQTPGDANEQFF; DNA: TGCAGCCAAACCCCAGGGGATGCGAATGAGCAGTTCTTC
J: TRBJ1-2; D: -; size: -; V: TRBV27; CDR3: CASGRPGSNRRDYGYTF; DNA: TGTGCCAGCGGGCGGCCAGGGAGTAACAGGAGGGACTATGGCTACACCTTC
J: TRBJ2-7; D: TRBD1; size: -; V: TRBV3-1; CDR3: CASSLQGISYEQYF; DNA: TGTGCCAGCAGCCTACAGGGGATTTCCTACGAGCAGTACTTC
J: TRBJ2-3; D: TRBD2; size: -; V: TRBV7-8; CDR3: CASSARLAGEITDTQYF; DNA: TGTGCCAGCAGCGCTCGACTAGCGGGGGAAATCACAGATACGCAGTATTTT
J: TRBJ2-5; D: -; size: few; V: TRBV2; CDR3: CASSRDRIQETQYF; DNA: TGTGCCAGCAGCCGTGACAGGATCCAAGAGACCCAGTACTTC
J: TRBJ1-1; D: TRBD1; size: -; V: TRBV20-1; CDR3: CSARRQGLNTEAFF; DNA: TGCAGTGCTAGGAGACAGGGCCTGAACACTGAAGCTTTCTTT
J: TRBJ2-2; D: -; size: -; V: TRBV6-6; CDR3: CASKETGELFF; DNA: TGTGCCAGCAAGGAGACCGGGGAGCTGTTTTTT
J: TRBJ2-3; D: TRBD2; size: -; V: TRBV2; CDR3: CASGATTSWDTQYF; DNA: TGTGCCAGCGGTGCCACGACTAGCTGGGATACGCAGTATTTT
J: TRBJ1-4; D: -; size: -; V: TRBV19; CDR3: CASSTGTSDEKLFF; DNA: TGTGCCAGTAGCACCGGGACGTCCGATGAAAAACTGTTTTTT
J: TRBJ2-3; D: TRBD2; size: -; V: TRBV29-1; CDR3: CSVEGLASSPDTQYF; DNA: TGCAGCGTTGAAGGACTAGCGTCTTCCCCAGATACGCAGTATTTT
J: TRBJ2-7; D: -; size: -; V: TRBV2; CDR3: CASSRDTSYEQYF; DNA: TGTGCCAGCAGTCGGGACACTTCCTACGAGCAGTACTTC
J: TRBJ2-7; D: TRBD2; size: -; V: TRBV3-1; CDR3: CASSTHWIAGVEQYF; DNA: TGTGCCAGCAGCACCCACTGGATAGCGGGGGTCGAGCAGTACTTC
J: TRBJ2-2; D: TRBD1; size: -; V: TRBV29-1; CDR3: CSVCGTGGTGELFF; DNA: TGCAGCGTTTGTGGGACAGGGGGCACCGGGGAGCTGTTTTTT
J: TRBJ1-4; D: -; size: -; V: TRBV18; CDR3: CASSPLARDEKLFF; DNA: TGTGCCAGCTCACCACTGGCTCGGGATGAAAAACTGTTTTTT
J: TRBJ2-7; D: -; size: -; V: TRBV7-2; CDR3: CASSKQGYEQYF; DNA: TGTGCCAGCAGCAAACAGGGTTACGAGCAGTACTTC
J: TRBJ1-5; D: -; size: -; V: TRBV20-1; CDR3: CSAIGLISNQPQHF; DNA: TGCAGTGCTATCGGACTCATTAGCAATCAGCCCCAGCATTTT
J: TRBJ1-5; D: -; size: -; V: TRBV30; CDR3: CAWSSYSGPWTLSNQPQHF; DNA: TGTGCCTGGAGTTCTTACTCGGGTCCTTGGACACTTAGCAATCAGCCCCAGCATTTT
J: TRBJ2-4; D: -; size: -; V: TRBV30; CDR3: CAWSLTGVFNQYF; DNA: TGTGCCTGGAGTCTCACCGGGGTGTTTAATCAGTACTTC
J: TRBJ1-6; D: -; size: -; V: TRBV11-2; CDR3: CASSLGGRGDSPLHF; DNA: TGTGCCAGCAGCTTAGGAGGCAGGGGTGATTCACCCCTCCACTTT
J: TRBJ2-7; D: -; size: -; V: TRBV20-1; CDR3: CSVQGRLDEQYF; DNA: TGCAGTGTTCAGGGCCGTTTGGACGAGCAGTACTTC
J: TRBJ1-2; D: TRBD1; size: few; V: TRBV9; CDR3: CASRGQGAYGYTF; DNA: TGTGCCAGCAGAGGGCAGGGGGCCTATGGCTACACCTTC
J: TRBJ1-2; D: -; size: -; V: TRBV12-3/TRBV12-4; CDR3: CASTAQGYGYTF; DNA: TGTGCCAGCACCGCGCAGGGGTATGGCTACACCTTC
J: TRBJ1-1; D: TRBD1; size: -; V: TRBV19; CDR3: CASSTRQGNTEAFF; DNA: TGTGCCAGTAGTACTCGACAGGGGAACACTGAAGCTTTCTTT
J: TRBJ1-1; D: -; size: -; V: TRBV30; CDR3: CAWSRENTEAFF; DNA: TGTGCCTGGAGCAGGGAGAACACTGAAGCTTTCTTT
J: TRBJ2-3; D: -; size: -; V: TRBV27; CDR3: CASSFLNTQYF; DNA: TGTGCCAGCAGTTTCCTCAACACGCAGTATTTT
J: TRBJ2-7; D: -; size: -; V: TRBV4-1; CDR3: CASSPLPTPYEQYF; DNA: TGCGCCAGCAGCCCACTCCCGACTCCTTACGAGCAGTACTTC
J: TRBJ1-2; D: -; size: -; V: TRBV2; CDR3: CASRRGAYGYTF; DNA: TGTGCCAGCAGGAGGGGGGCCTATGGCTACACCTTC